Below, 3 T cell receptor beta chains from the same sample are listed, as sequenced in a study of OX40 agonist ivuxolimab in advanced cancers. Library creation used the immunoSEQ multiplex PCR assay. TCRdb's version of the immuneACCESS table is confined to in-frame rearrangements and falls short of the full clone set. An unresolved V gene accounts for under half of the shortfall where checked; the remainder is of unknown origin. Across this sample there are some 80,000 clones, with approximately 84% seen only once. The ten largest clones take up 20% to 25% of the sample. Sequencing was performed on CD4+ or CD8+ T cells sorted from blood, taken in a trial of the OX40 agonist ivuxolimab. Receptor source: an adult with an advanced solid tumor such as melanoma, head and neck, liver or kidney cancer.

The CDR3 spells CASSFVPAGGYEQYF. DNA for the CDR3: TGTGCCAGCAGTTTCGTGCCAGCGGGGGGTTACGAGCAGTACTTC. The chain is built from TRBV28 and TRBJ2-7; 9 bases agree with TRBD2. Trimming cost V 3 bases and J 4 bases; bases outside gene matches: 7. This CDR3 contains 15 residues. Germline V gives CDR1 MDHEN, CDR2 SYDVKM.

This sequence joins TRBV10-1 and TRBJ2-3; D gene ambiguous. The CDR3 loop spans 15 amino acids. The germline V and J ends were trimmed by 6 bases and 0 bases, with 13 bases remaining between them. Germline lookup yields CDR1 WNHNN and CDR2 SYGVQD (reference sequence). In DNA, the CDR3 is TGCGCCAGCAGCCCTCCCCGCGGTAGCACAGATACGCAGTATTTT. Protein sequence: CASSPPRGSTDTQYF.

The rearrangement uses TRBV10-3 and TRBJ2-5; D unresolved. The CDR3 runs 12 residues. Trimming took off 6 bases at V and 5 bases at J, with 10 bases between the two ends. Germline lookup yields CDR1 ENHRY and CDR2 SYGVKD. CDR3 residues: CAIRDGLETQYF. CDR3 nucleotides: TGTGCCATCAGAGACGGATTGGAGACCCAGTACTTC.